These T cell receptor beta chains were read from a single sample in a study of human T cells and chemical hapten exposure. TCRdb passed the RACE reads through MiXCR, listing each CDR3 protein once. This sample has under 400,000 distinct CDR3 sequences; roughly 5.3% occur once, and the top ten carry just over 2.5%. The input for sequencing was whole blood, taken in connection with sensitization to the hapten diphenylcyclopropenone (DPC). The receptors originated from a woman aged 45-59 years with alopecia areata. Some clones in this sample may be carry-over from other donors' samples. The CDR3 runs from the conserved cysteine through the conserved F or W. D genes are given only for firm matches. Size values are once, few and many counts, or a class for expanded clones, and some rows have none.

V	size	D	J	DNA	CDR3
TRBV24-1	-	TRBD1	TRBJ1-2	TGTGCCACCAGTGATACGGGGACAGAGGGGATTTATGGCTACACCTTC	CATSDTGTEGIYGYTF
TRBV5-1	many	-	TRBJ2-5	TGCGCCAGCAGCTCGCAGAACAAAGAGACCCAGTACTTC	CASSSQNKETQYF
TRBV10-3	many	-	TRBJ2-1	TGTGCCATCAAAGTCTCGGAAGGGCTCGGCAATGAGCAGTTCTTC	CAIKVSEGLGNEQFF
TRBV6-1	-	TRBD1	TRBJ2-3	TGTGCCAGCAGTGTGGGTGGACAGGGGACAGATACGCAGTATTTT	CASSVGGQGTDTQYF
TRBV6-5	few	TRBD1	TRBJ2-7	TGTGCCAGCAGTCTCAACACAGGGGGCCCGCAAGGGCAGTACTTC	CASSLNTGGPQGQYF
TRBV5-1	-	TRBD1	TRBJ2-1	TGCGCCAGCAGCACGGGACAGGAGCCTTACAATGAGCAGTTCTTC	CASSTGQEPYNEQFF
TRBV3-1	many	TRBD2	TRBJ2-3	TGTGCCAGCAGCCAATTCCCGGCGGGGGGCACAGATACGCAGTATTTT	CASSQFPAGGTDTQYF
TRBV6-2/TRBV6-3	few	TRBD1	TRBJ1-6	TGTGCCAGCAGTTACTCCGGACAGGGGATATCCTATAATTCACCCCTCCACTTT	CASSYSGQGISYNSPLHF
TRBV2	-	-	TRBJ1-6	TGTGCCAGCAGTGAAAGGGTACGACAGGTTCTCCACTTT	CASSERVRQVLHF
TRBV28	many	-	TRBJ2-7	TGTGCCAGCAGTCCAATGCCCCGATTGAAGGACGAGCAGTACTTC	CASSPMPRLKDEQYF
TRBV12-5	few	TRBD1	TRBJ1-2	TGTGCTAGTGGTTTGGAAGTCGGACAGGGGGCTGGCTATGGCTACACCTTC	CASGLEVGQGAGYGYTF
TRBV24-1	many	TRBD2	TRBJ2-2	TGTGCCACCAGTGATTTTGCGGGGGGCGCGGGCACCGGGGAGCTGTTTTTT	CATSDFAGGAGTGELFF
TRBV9	many	-	TRBJ1-1	TGTGCCAGCAGCGTAGATGGTCGGGACACTGAAGCTTTCTTT	CASSVDGRDTEAFF
TRBV11-3	many	TRBD2	TRBJ2-1	TGTGCCAGCAGCTTAGAGCTGGCACAGCGGGAGGGCTTTGGGTACAATGAGCAGTTCTTC	CASSLELAQREGFGYNEQFF
TRBV3-1	many	-	TRBJ2-3	TGTGCCAGCAGCCAAGATGGGACGACGGTGACAGATACGCAGTATTTT	CASSQDGTTVTDTQYF
TRBV12-3/TRBV12-4	few	-	TRBJ1-1	TGTGCCAGCAGTCAACAACTGAACACTGAAGCTTTCTTT	CASSQQLNTEAFF
TRBV6-6	-	-	TRBJ1-2	TGTGCCAGCAGCTTCCGGACGGGAGACTATGGCTACACCTTC	CASSFRTGDYGYTF
TRBV5-1	few	-	TRBJ2-1	TGCGCCAGCAGTCTGGCCGGGGACAAGATCAATGAGCAGTTCTTC	CASSLAGDKINEQFF
TRBV27	many	TRBD2	TRBJ2-7	TGTGCCAGCAGTTTCCACGGACTAGCGGGACTCTCCTACGAGCAGTACTTC	CASSFHGLAGLSYEQYF
TRBV15	many	-	TRBJ1-5	TGTGCCACCAGCAGAGGCCTCCTGGTGGGTCCCGGAGGCAATCAGCCCCAGCATTTT	CATSRGLLVGPGGNQPQHF
TRBV28	-	TRBD1	TRBJ1-2	TGTGCCAGCAGCCAAGGACAGGGCCTTCTCTATGGCTACACCTTC	CASSQGQGLLYGYTF
TRBV5-4	few	-	TRBJ2-2	TGTGCCAGCAGCTTAAGTGCGTCCGGGGAGCTGTTTTTT	CASSLSASGELFF
TRBV20-1	-	TRBD1	TRBJ2-2	TGCAGTGCTACAGGGGGCGCCGGAGCCGGGGAGCTGTTTTTT	CSATGGAGAGELFF
TRBV28	few	TRBD1	TRBJ2-5	TGTGCCAGCAGTTCCGGGACAGGGCCACAAGAGACCCAGTACTTC	CASSSGTGPQETQYF
TRBV6-2/TRBV6-3	many	-	TRBJ2-7	TGTGCCAGCAGCTCGGTCCACTACGAGCAGTACTTC	CASSSVHYEQYF
TRBV6-2/TRBV6-3	few	TRBD2	TRBJ2-1	TGTGCCAGCAGTTACTCTTGGACTAGTTGGCATGAGCAGTTCTTC	CASSYSWTSWHEQFF
TRBV4-1	few	TRBD1	TRBJ2-1	TGCGCCAGCAGCCAAGCGGGACAGGGATACAATGAGCAGTTCTTC	CASSQAGQGYNEQFF
TRBV14	many	-	TRBJ2-3	TGTGCCAGCAGCCAACCGAAGACGGATACGCAGTATTTT	CASSQPKTDTQYF
TRBV12-3/TRBV12-4	-	TRBD1	TRBJ2-1	TGTGCCAGCAGTTCCGGGACAGGGGGCTCTGAGCAGTTCTTC	CASSSGTGGSEQFF
TRBV2	many	TRBD1	TRBJ1-6	TGTGCCAGCAGCGGACGCGGACAGGGGTGGAATTCACCCCTCCACTTT	CASSGRGQGWNSPLHF
TRBV14	few	-	TRBJ2-3	TGTGCCAGCAGCTTGGGACAACTAAGCACAGATACGCAGTATTTT	CASSLGQLSTDTQYF
TRBV20-1	many	-	TRBJ1-1	TGCAGTGCTAGGGCCCTACAGGGGAACACTGAAGCTTTCTTT	CSARALQGNTEAFF
TRBV19	few	-	TRBJ1-5	TGTGCCAGTAGTCCCACGACAGCAAGGGTGAATCAGCCCCAGCATTTT	CASSPTTARVNQPQHF
TRBV29-1	many	-	TRBJ2-7	TGCAGCGTAGGTGGAGGGGGCGGCTACGAGCAGTACTTC	CSVGGGGGYEQYF
TRBV3-1	many	-	TRBJ2-4	TGTGCCAGCAGCCAACTTACGGTAGCCAAAAACATTCAGTACTTC	CASSQLTVAKNIQYF
TRBV12-5	many	-	TRBJ1-5	TGTGCTAGTGGTTTGGGAAGAAATCAGCCCCAGCATTTT	CASGLGRNQPQHF
TRBV11-2	few	TRBD1	TRBJ1-5	TGTGCCAGCAGCTTGGGGGACAGTGATCAGCCCCAGCATTTT	CASSLGDSDQPQHF
TRBV4-3	many	-	TRBJ1-2	TGCGCCAGCAGCCAAGATAACGGGCCCTATGGCTACACCTTC	CASSQDNGPYGYTF
TRBV28	many	-	TRBJ2-7	TGTGCCAGCAGTAAAGGGGGAGGTCCCTACGAGCAGTACTTC	CASSKGGGPYEQYF
TRBV5-1	many	-	TRBJ2-4	TGCGCCAGCAGCCCCAGCCCCTCTTTAGCCAAAAACATTCAGTACTTC	CASSPSPSLAKNIQYF
TRBV7-3	few	TRBD2	TRBJ2-1	TGTGCCAGCAGCCCCAGCGGGGGTGAGCAGTTCTTC	CASSPSGGEQFF
TRBV13	many	-	TRBJ2-3	TGTGCCAGCAGCGTACTAGCAATCGCAGATACGCAGTATTTT	CASSVLAIADTQYF
TRBV6-5	few	-	TRBJ2-1	TGTGCCAGCAGTAAAGCTAATTTATACAATGAGCAGTTCTTC	CASSKANLYNEQFF
TRBV12-3/TRBV12-4	many	-	TRBJ1-2	TGTGCCAGCAGTTCAAAGGGCCCAAAGGGCTACACCTTC	CASSSKGPKGYTF
TRBV7-6	few	-	TRBJ2-7	TGTGCCAGCAGCCCCGCGAGGGGCGGCTACGAGCAGTACTTC	CASSPARGGYEQYF
TRBV12-3/TRBV12-4	few	TRBD2	TRBJ2-7	TGTGCCAGCAGCCGGCTAGCGGGTAGCTCCTACGAGCAGTACTTC	CASSRLAGSSYEQYF
TRBV20-1	-	-	TRBJ1-5	TGCAGTGCGCCGTCCCAGGCCAGACCCCAGCATTTT	CSAPSQARPQHF
TRBV28	few	-	TRBJ1-5	TGTGCCAGCAGTTTGTTTTGGGAGGGTCAGCCCCAGCATTTT	CASSLFWEGQPQHF
TRBV15	-	-	TRBJ1-3	TGTGCCACCAGCCCCGGAGGACGGGTTGGAAACACCATATATTTT	CATSPGGRVGNTIYF
TRBV28	many	-	TRBJ2-5	TGTGCCTCACGGGAGCCCGAATCCGAGACCCAGTACTTC	CASREPESETQYF
TRBV10-3	few	-	TRBJ1-6	TGTGCCATCAGTGAGTCGAAGGTTCACCCCGAGGACTTT	CAISESKVHPEDF
TRBV27	-	TRBD2	TRBJ2-3	TGTGCCAGCAGTTTCTACGGAGCGGGGGGGTTCACAGATACGCAGTATTTT	CASSFYGAGGFTDTQYF
TRBV5-6	many	TRBD1	TRBJ1-1	TGTGCCAGCAGCCGCGGGACAGGGGTTGAAGCTTTCTTT	CASSRGTGVEAFF
TRBV18	few	-	TRBJ1-1	TGTGCCAGCTCAACAGGAGCGAACACTGAAGCTTTCTTT	CASSTGANTEAFF
TRBV2	-	-	TRBJ2-6	TGTGCCAGCAGTGGTGGCGGCGGGGCCAACGTCCTGACTTTC	CASSGGGGANVLTF
TRBV5-5	many	TRBD1	TRBJ1-2	TGTGCCAGCAGCCCAACAGGGGAAATTGGCTACACCTTC	CASSPTGEIGYTF
TRBV27	few	TRBD1	TRBJ1-1	TGTGCCAGCAGTTCGTGGACAGGGGATGTTGATGAAGCTTTCTTT	CASSSWTGDVDEAFF
TRBV25-1	many	-	TRBJ2-5	TGTGCCAGCAGTGAAGGAACTAGCTACGGGACCCAGTACTTC	CASSEGTSYGTQYF
TRBV12-3/TRBV12-4	-	-	TRBJ1-1	TGTGCCAGCCAGGACCCGAACACTGAAGCTTTCTTT	CASQDPNTEAFF
TRBV20-1	many	TRBD2	TRBJ2-1	TGCAGTCCGCCCCCTAGCGGGAGTAGAGAAGAGCAGTTCTTC	CSPPPSGSREEQFF